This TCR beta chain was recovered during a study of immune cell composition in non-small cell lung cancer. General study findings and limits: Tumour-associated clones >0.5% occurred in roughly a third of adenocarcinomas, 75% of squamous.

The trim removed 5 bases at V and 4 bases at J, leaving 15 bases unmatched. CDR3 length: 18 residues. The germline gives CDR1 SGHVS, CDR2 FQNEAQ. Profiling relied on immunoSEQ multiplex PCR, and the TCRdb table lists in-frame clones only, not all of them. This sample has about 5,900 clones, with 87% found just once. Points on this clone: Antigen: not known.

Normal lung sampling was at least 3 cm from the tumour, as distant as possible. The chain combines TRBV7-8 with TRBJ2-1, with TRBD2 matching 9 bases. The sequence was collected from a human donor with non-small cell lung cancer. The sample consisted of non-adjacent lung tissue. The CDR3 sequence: CASSPEVLAGAPYNEQFF. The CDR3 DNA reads TGTGCCAGCAGCCCAGAGGTTTTAGCGGGAGCCCCTTACAATGAGCAGTTCTTC.